The T cell receptor beta chain under discussion was sequenced for a study of OX40 agonist ivuxolimab in advanced cancers. Findings and caveats of the study: CD8+ T cells averaged more expanded clones than CD4+.

Details on this clone: What it binds is unknown.

Sequenced by immunoSEQ multiplex PCR; TCRdb stores in-frame clones only, minus some. The sample carries 45,000 to 75,000 clones, about 76% recorded once. The germline V gene has CDR1 LNHNV and CDR2 YYDKDF (reference sequence). The CDR3 is 14 amino acids. Trimming took 7 bases from V and 5 from J, leaving 15 bases between them. The gene calls are TRBV15 and TRBJ2-1; perhaps D is TRBD1 or TRBD2 (5 bases each). This specimen consisted of CD4+ or CD8+ T cells sorted from blood, obtained in a trial of the OX40 agonist ivuxolimab. This receptor was identified in an adult with an advanced solid tumor such as melanoma, head and neck, liver or kidney cancer. The DNA for the CDR3 is TGTGCCACCACGTTTCGGCAGGGAGACAATGAGCAGTTCTTC. It translates to CATTFRQGDNEQFF.